This T cell receptor beta chain was recovered during a study of blood T cell repertoires in COVID-19. Study background: Material from acute and convalescent COVID-19 was sourced from the United States, Italy and Spain.

Trimming left V 3 bases short and J 1 base short, with 13 bases between. Germline values: CDR1 SGHDT, CDR2 YYEEEE. The CDR3 spans 15 residues. Produced via immunoSEQ multiplex PCR; TCRdb's table is partial and in-frame only. This sample has roughly 200,000 clones; around 90% occur once, and the top ten carry around 7%. Sequencing was performed on peripheral blood. The chain employs TRBV5-6 and TRBJ1-1; D is ambiguous. This sequence was found in a man in his forties with acute or convalescent COVID-19. Here the CDR3 DNA reads TGTGCCAGCAGCTCCTTTGCTCAGGCGAACACTGAAGCTTTCTTT. The encoded protein is CASSSFAQANTEAFF.